This entry lists 26 T cell receptor beta chains sequenced from one sample in a study of T cells in women clearing cervical HPV infection. The data were produced by immunoSEQ multiplex PCR, yet TCRdb's version contains in-frame clones alone and is incomplete. Its table records around 46,000 clones. The specimen sequenced was blood buffy coat. These receptors were collected from a woman between 18 and 70 years old with a cervical HPV16 infection that either progressed to CIN3+ or cleared (not recorded which).

Concerning this clone: The read is 3 residues too short to cover the CDR3 end, so that end is filled in from the germline J gene. This chain uses TRBV5-5 with TRBJ1-4; no firm D call. Germline V gives CDR1 SGHKS, CDR2 YYEKEE (reference sequence). CDR3 length equals 15 residues. The germline V and J ends were trimmed by 1 base and 0 bases, with 7 bases remaining between them. CDR3 bases read: TGTGCCAGCAGCTTGACAGTGGCAACTAATGAAAAA. It specifies CASSLTVATNEK. The whole CDR3 is CASSLTVATNEKLFF. Supplemented by reference TRBV5-5 and TRBJ1-4, the full variable domain reads DAGVTQSPTHLIKTRGQQVTLRCSPISGHKSVSWYQQVLGQGPQFIFQYYEKEERGRGNFPDRFSARQFPNYSSELNVNALLLGDSALYLCASSLTVATNEKLFFGSGTQLSVL.

Remarks on this clone: Read coverage stops 3 residues before the CDR3 terminus; the germline J gene supplies the remainder. The rearrangement uses TRBV19 and TRBJ1-2, with 7 bases aligning to TRBD1. CDR3 length: 13 residues. Germline CDR1 and CDR2: LNHDA and SQIVND (reference sequence). The chain's CDR3 is CASSIGQGGSYTF. CDR3 DNA (partial): TGTGCCAGTAGTATAGGACAGGGTGGTAGC. The full variable domain, in which reference TRBV19 and TRBJ1-2 provide the parts outside the CDR3, is DGGITQSPKYLFRKEGQNVTLSCEQNLNHDAMYWYRQDPGQGLRLIYYSQIVNDFQKGDIAEGYSVSREKKESFPLTVTSAQKNPTAFYLCASSIGQGGSYTFGSGTRLTVV.

About this clone: The read terminates 3 residues before the CDR3 end, so the remaining end is supplied by the germline J gene. V is TRBV29-1 and J is TRBJ1-2, with 9 nucleotides matching TRBD1. CDR3 length: 12 amino acids. The germline V gene has CDR1 SQVTM and CDR2 ANQGSEA. V shed 6 bases, J shed 5 bases, and the junction held 4 bases outside the gene matches. The covered CDR3 bases are TGCAGCGTAGGGACAGGGCCGTATGGC. Its protein is CSVGTGPYG. The entire CDR3 protein reads CSVGTGPYGYTF. Combining the CDR3 with reference TRBV29-1 and TRBJ1-2 gives the whole variable domain SAVISQKPSRDICQRGTSLTIQCQVDSQVTMMFWYRQQPGQSLTLIATANQGSEATYESGFVIDKFPISRPNLTFSTLTVSNMSPEDSSIYLCSVGTGPYGYTFGSGTRLTVV.

About this clone itself: The read is 3 residues too short to cover the CDR3 end, so that end is filled in from the germline J gene. The gene calls are TRBV30 and TRBJ2-3; the match to TRBD1 covers 9 bases. Trimming removed 7 bases from V and 4 bases from J; junction bases left unmatched: 6. The germline gives CDR1 GTSNPN, CDR2 SVGIG (reference sequence). CDR3 size: 13 residues. CDR3 region: CASRTGEADTQYF. CDR3 bases read: TGTGCCTCCCGGACAGGGGAGGCAGATACG.

On this clone itself: The sequenced fragment ends 3 residues before the CDR3 boundary, so the rest is inferred from the germline J gene. The J gene is TRBJ1-1, the V gene TRBV6-1, with 7 bases that match TRBD1. J gave up 0 bases and V 1 base, and 2 bases lay outside the gene matches. Germline V CDR1 and CDR2: MNHNS, SASEGT. The CDR3 runs 15 residues. The CDR3 bases that were read are TGTGCCAGCAGTGAAGTGACAGGGTTGAACACTGAA. Translation gives CASSEVTGLNTE. The whole CDR3 region reads CASSEVTGLNTEAFF.

As to this clone: The read is 3 residues too short to cover the CDR3 end, so that end is filled in from the germline J gene. V usage is TRBV7-9 and J usage is TRBJ1-1; weak D call: TRBD1 (5 bases). This CDR3 has 14 amino acids. Germline CDR1 and CDR2: SEHNR and FQNEAQ (reference sequence). V was clipped by 5 bases and J by 0 bases, with 10 bases between them. Partial CDR3 DNA: TGTGCCAGCAGCCTCCGGGGGGTGAACACTGAA. Residues: CASSLRGVNTE. In full, the CDR3 reads CASSLRGVNTEAFF.

As concerns this clone: The sequence runs out 3 residues before the end of the CDR3; the remainder is reconstructed from the germline J gene. This chain joins TRBV12-3 or TRBV12-4 and TRBJ2-7; D is perhaps TRBD1 (5 bases). The V end was cut by 5 bases, the J end by 4 bases, with 9 bases between. This CDR3 is built from 12 residues. The DNA read from the CDR3 is TGTGCCAGCAGTGACGACAGTTACGAG. It encodes CASSDDSYE. The whole CDR3 sequence reads CASSDDSYEQYF.

On this clone: The read finishes 3 residues shy of the CDR3 end, and the germline J gene is used to complete it. V is TRBV7-6 and J is TRBJ2-3, with 13 bases that match TRBD2. Trimming removed 5 bases from V and 3 bases from J; junction bases left unmatched: 5. CDR1 and CDR2 (germline): SGHVS, FNYEAQ. This CDR3 has 16 residues. The CDR3: CASSRLAGGLTDTQYF. The part of the CDR3 DNA that was read is TGTGCCAGCAGCCGACTAGCGGGGGGACTAACAGATACG.

On this clone: The read falls 3 residues short of the CDR3 end, and the missing part is taken from the germline J gene. This chain links TRBV29-1 with TRBJ2-7; TRBD2 matches 7 bases. The CDR3 consists of 14 residues. Per the germline V gene, CDR1 is SQVTM and CDR2 is ANQGSEA. V lost 2 bases, J lost 4 bases, and 8 bases stayed unmatched. The CDR3 loop is CSVERAPSGYEQYF. Partial CDR3 DNA: TGCAGCGTTGAAAGGGCGCCTAGCGGTTACGAG.

Notes on this clone: The sequenced fragment ends 3 residues before the CDR3 boundary, so the rest is inferred from the germline J gene. The chain recombines TRBV19 with TRBJ1-1, with D possibly TRBD1 on 6 matching bases. CDR1 and CDR2 (germline): LNHDA, SQIVND (reference sequence). The CDR3 runs to 15 residues. V lost 1 base to trimming and J lost 0 bases, with 9 bases between them. The part of the CDR3 DNA that was read is TGTGCCAGTAGTATAGTCGGGGGGCTGAACACTGAA. It translates to CASSIVGGLNTE. The CDR3 as a whole reads CASSIVGGLNTEAFF.

With respect to this clone: The read ends 3 residues early relative to the CDR3; the germline J gene fills the gap. The V and J genes are TRBV5-1 and TRBJ2-7, with 7 bases fitting TRBD1. CDR1 is SGHRS and CDR2 is YFSETQ in the germline V gene. The J segment lost 5 bases and the V segment lost 2 bases, leaving 10 bases of the junction unmatched. The CDR3 contains 15 residues. This chain's CDR3 is CASSFKQGQRDEQYF. CDR3 DNA, as far as it was read: TGCGCCAGCAGCTTCAAACAGGGGCAACGAGACGAG.

CDR3 DNA (partial): TGTGCCAGCAGTGTAACAGGGATGGAGACG. It encodes CASSVTGMET. The full CDR3 reads CASSVTGMETQYF. The rearrangement links TRBV2 to TRBJ2-3, with D maybe TRBD1 (6 bases). The read ends 3 residues before the CDR3 terminus; that terminus is restored from the germline J gene. The CDR3 length is 13 residues. Germline assignment: CDR1 SNHLY and CDR2 FYNNEI.

A word on this clone: Coverage ceases 3 residues before the CDR3 finishes, and the germline J gene fills in the end. The V call is TRBV19, the J call TRBJ2-1; D is unresolved. This CDR3 spans 13 amino acids. CDR1 is LNHDA and CDR2 is SQIVND in the germline V gene (reference sequence). Trimming stripped 1 base from V and 9 bases from J, with 10 bases between. The sequenced part of the CDR3 DNA is TGTGCCAGTAGTATAGGCGGCATTGGTGAG. Amino acids: CASSIGGIGE. The full CDR3 sequence reads CASSIGGIGEQFF.

Comments on this clone: The read terminates 3 residues ahead of where the CDR3 ends, so the germline J gene completes it. The V and J genes are TRBV30 and TRBJ1-5; 8 nucleotides line up with TRBD1. From germline, CDR1 is GTSNPN and CDR2 SVGIG (reference sequence). The CDR3 is 15 amino acids. Germline trimming cut 1 base from V and 2 bases from J; bases unmatched to any gene: 4. The DNA read from the CDR3 is TGTGCCTGGAGTGGGACAGGGCTTGGCAATCAGCCC. Translated, it gives CAWSGTGLGNQP. The CDR3, in full, reads CAWSGTGLGNQPQHF.

As regards this clone: Read sequence stops 3 residues before the CDR3 end, and the germline J gene provides the missing end. The chain is built from TRBV6-1 and TRBJ1-6; D perhaps matches TRBD1 (5 bases). Germline lookup yields CDR1 MNHNS and CDR2 SASEGT. There are 16 residues in the CDR3. The germline V and J ends were trimmed by 3 bases and 7 bases, with 16 bases remaining between them. The CDR3 loop reads CASSDPPGSGNSPLHF. Partial CDR3 DNA: TGTGCCAGCAGTGATCCTCCGGGATCAGGGAATTCACCC.

As regards this clone: One junction end does not reproduce the germline sequence, and a read error may be involved. The sequenced fragment ends 3 residues before the CDR3 boundary, so the rest is inferred from the germline J gene. The V call is TRBV7-7, the J call TRBJ2-3; 16 bases match TRBD2. The CDR3 has 16 amino acids. CDR1 is SSHAT and CDR2 is FNYEAQ in the germline V gene (reference sequence). CDR3 residues: CASSPGLAGGPDTQYF. The CDR3 DNA, read in part, is TGTGCTAGCAGCCCGGGACTAGCGGGAGGGCCCGATACG.

Comment on this clone: The read ends 3 residues shy of where the CDR3 ends; the end is completed using the germline J gene. The chain has TRBV7-8 and TRBJ2-7; 10 positions match TRBD1. The V segment lost 4 bases and the J segment 6 bases; nucleotides outside the gene matches: 12. CDR1 and CDR2 (germline): SGHVS, FQNEAQ. CDR3 length: 16 amino acids. CDR3 loop: CASSSPDRGSLTEQYF. The covered CDR3 bases are TGTGCCAGCAGCTCGCCGGACAGGGGGTCCCTCACCGAG.

A word on this clone: The read finishes 3 residues shy of the CDR3 end, and the germline J gene is used to complete it. Other DNA sequences in this sample translate to the same CDR3. The chain carries TRBV19 and TRBJ1-5; tentative D call: TRBD1 (6 bases). CDR1 and CDR2 (germline): LNHDA, SQIVND (reference sequence). The CDR3 totals 14 residues. V was trimmed by 6 bases and J by 9 bases, leaving 18 bases between them. CDR3 in amino acids: CASRSGAGTGPQHF. The sequenced part of the CDR3 DNA is TGTGCCAGTAGATCAGGGGCCGGCACAGGGCCC.

Comments on this clone: The read halts 3 residues ahead of the CDR3 end, with the missing end drawn from the germline J gene. The chain combines TRBV24-1 with TRBJ2-3, with 7 bases identical to TRBD1. Trimming cost V 6 bases and J 3 bases; bases outside gene matches: 5. In germline, CDR1 is KGHDR, CDR2 SFDVKD. CDR3 length: 14 amino acids. Incomplete CDR3 DNA: TGTGCCACCAGTAAGGGACAGATGACAGATACG. This gives the protein CATSKGQMTDT. The entire CDR3 sequence reads CATSKGQMTDTQYF.

Details on this clone: The read finishes 3 residues shy of the CDR3 end, and the germline J gene is used to complete it. V is TRBV30 and J is TRBJ1-4; the D gene is possibly TRBD1 (5 bases). The CDR3 runs 15 residues. In germline, CDR1 is GTSNPN, CDR2 SVGIG (reference sequence). CDR3 DNA, as far as it was read: TGTGCCTGGAGAAGACTTACCTCTGGGGCCAACGTA. It encodes CAWRRLTSGANV. The complete CDR3 protein is CAWRRLTSGANVLFF.

Comments on this clone: The CDR3 end is not reached by the read, which stops 3 residues before it; the germline J gene fills it in. The V gene is TRBV18, the J gene TRBJ1-2; 7 bases are shared with TRBD1. This CDR3 is 15 amino acids long. Looked up from germline, CDR1 is KGHSH and CDR2 is LQKENI. J lost 0 bases, V lost 5 bases, and 6 bases had no gene match. This CDR3 is CASSAGTVANYGYTF. Partial CDR3 DNA: TGTGCCAGCTCAGCGGGGACAGTTGCTAACTATGGC.

As regards this clone: The read comes to an end 3 residues before the CDR3 does, leaving the germline J gene to fill in the end. The J gene is TRBJ2-7, the V gene TRBV20-1; 13 positions match TRBD2. The CDR3 sequence is 14 residues long. Germline values: CDR1 DFQATT, CDR2 SNEGSKA (reference sequence). V lost 5 bases and J lost 5; bases outside the gene matches: 6. This chain's CDR3 is CSALGLAGENEQYF. Partial CDR3 DNA: TGCAGTGCTCTAGGACTAGCGGGAGAGAACGAG.

Note on this clone: The sequence runs out 3 residues before the end of the CDR3; the remainder is reconstructed from the germline J gene. J is TRBJ1-4 and V is TRBV7-9; D is undetermined. The CDR3 has 15 residues. Germline V gene sequence: CDR1 SEHNR, CDR2 FQNEAQ (reference sequence). V lost 6 bases to trimming and J lost 0 bases, with 11 bases between them. CDR3 region: CASRPPLATNEKLFF. The sequenced CDR3 bases are TGTGCCAGCAGGCCCCCACTAGCAACTAATGAAAAA.

Comments on this clone: The read halts 3 residues ahead of the CDR3 end, with the missing end drawn from the germline J gene. The rearrangement uses TRBV5-1 and TRBJ2-3, with D possibly being TRBD2 (6 bases). The CDR3 runs 13 residues. Trimming pared 5 bases from V and 8 bases from J, leaving 15 bases between. Looked up from germline, CDR1 is SGHRS and CDR2 is YFSETQ. The CDR3 loop is CASSSQEEGTQYF. CDR3 DNA (partial): TGCGCCAGCAGTTCACAGGAGGAGGGTACG. Based on the CDR3 plus reference TRBV5-1 and TRBJ2-3, the full variable domain is KAGVTQTPRYLIKTRGQQVTLSCSPISGHRSVSWYQQTPGQGLQFLFEYFSETQRNKGNFPGRFSGRQFSNSRSEMNVSTLELGDSALYLCASSSQEEGTQYFGPGTRLTVL.

Turning to this clone: Read sequence stops 3 residues before the CDR3 end, and the germline J gene provides the missing end. The chain links TRBV18 to TRBJ2-3; D gene ambiguous. The CDR3 totals 15 residues. Germline CDR1 reads KGHSH; CDR2 reads LQKENI. Trimming stripped 3 bases from V and 0 bases from J, with 10 bases between. CDR3 residues: CASSPPVSSTDTQYF. The sequenced CDR3 bases are TGTGCCAGCTCACCGCCAGTCTCGAGCACAGATACG.

For this clone: The sequenced fragment ends 3 residues before the CDR3 boundary, so the rest is inferred from the germline J gene. The chain couples TRBV27 to TRBJ2-2, with D maybe TRBD1 (5 bases). CDR3 length equals 15 residues. The germline V gene encodes CDR1 MNHEY and CDR2 SMNVEV (reference sequence). CDR3 loop: CASSFAYSGANVLFF. The CDR3 bases that were read are TGTGCCAGCAGTTTTGCGTACTCTGGGGCCAACGTG.